This TCR beta chain was identified during a study of cytomegalovirus exposure and HLA in healthy donors. Overall study findings and caveats: Apparent HLA restriction characterized most CMV-associated TCR beta chains in a later analysis. Common viral pathogens seemed to be connected with several of the most significant clusters, according to a later analysis.

The count of this clone is one. Its antigen is unknown. PCR involved 60 Vbeta and 13 Jbeta primers. Repertoires were generated with immunoSEQ multiplex PCR, while TCRdb's copy carries only in-frame clones and drops some. The data show roughly 120,000 clones, roughly 80% seen once. The clonotype was recovered from a man younger than 40 in good health and CMV-seropositive. The sequenced material came from PBMCs.

The DNA for the CDR3 is TGTGCCTGGAGTGCCGGACAGAAAGAGACCCAGTACTTC. This codes for CAWSAGQKETQYF. J is TRBJ2-5 and V is TRBV30, with D perhaps matching TRBD1 (6 bases). The CDR3 covers 13 residues. V was clipped by 1 base and J by 3 bases, with 9 bases between them. Germline V gives CDR1 GTSNPN, CDR2 SVGIG (reference sequence).